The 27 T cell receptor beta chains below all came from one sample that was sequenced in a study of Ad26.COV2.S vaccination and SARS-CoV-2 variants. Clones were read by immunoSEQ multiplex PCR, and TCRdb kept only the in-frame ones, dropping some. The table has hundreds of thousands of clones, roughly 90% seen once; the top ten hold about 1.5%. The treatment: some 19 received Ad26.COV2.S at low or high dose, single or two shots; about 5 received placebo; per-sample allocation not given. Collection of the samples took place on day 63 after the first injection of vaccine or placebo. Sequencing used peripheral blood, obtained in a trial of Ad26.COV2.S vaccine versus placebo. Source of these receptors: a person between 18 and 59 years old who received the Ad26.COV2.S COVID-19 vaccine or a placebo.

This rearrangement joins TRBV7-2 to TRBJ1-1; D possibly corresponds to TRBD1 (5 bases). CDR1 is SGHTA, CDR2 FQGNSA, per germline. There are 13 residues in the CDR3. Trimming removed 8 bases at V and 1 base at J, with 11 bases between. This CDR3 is CASGQGANTEAFF. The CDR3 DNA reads TGTGCCAGCGGTCAGGGCGCGAACACTGAAGCTTTCTTT. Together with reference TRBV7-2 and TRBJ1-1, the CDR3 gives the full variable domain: GAGVSQSPSNKVTEKGKDVELRCDPISGHTALYWYRQSLGQGLEFLIYFQGNSAPDKSGLPSDRFSAERTGGSVSTLTIQRTQQEDSAVYLCASGQGANTEAFFGQGTRLTVV.

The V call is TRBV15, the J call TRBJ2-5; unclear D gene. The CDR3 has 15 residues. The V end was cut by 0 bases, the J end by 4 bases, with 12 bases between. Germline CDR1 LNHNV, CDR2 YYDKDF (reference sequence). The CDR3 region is CATSREQSIGETQYF. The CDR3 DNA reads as TGTGCCACCAGCAGAGAGCAGAGTATCGGAGAGACCCAGTACTTC.

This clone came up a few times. The CDR3 DNA reads TGTGCCAGCCGGGACACGGGAAGTGGAAACACCATATATTTT. Its protein is CASRDTGSGNTIYF. The genes are TRBV27 and TRBJ1-3, with a weak D call TRBD1 (6 bases). Germline assignment: CDR1 MNHEY and CDR2 SMNVEV (reference sequence). This CDR3 contains 14 residues. The germline V and J ends were trimmed by 8 bases and 3 bases, with 14 bases remaining between them.

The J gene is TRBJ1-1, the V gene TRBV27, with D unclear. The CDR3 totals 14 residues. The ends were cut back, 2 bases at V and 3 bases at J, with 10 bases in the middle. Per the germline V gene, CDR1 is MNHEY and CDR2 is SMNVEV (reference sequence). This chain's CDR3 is CASSLHGGDTEAFF. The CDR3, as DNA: TGTGCCAGCAGTTTACATGGCGGGGACACTGAAGCTTTCTTT.

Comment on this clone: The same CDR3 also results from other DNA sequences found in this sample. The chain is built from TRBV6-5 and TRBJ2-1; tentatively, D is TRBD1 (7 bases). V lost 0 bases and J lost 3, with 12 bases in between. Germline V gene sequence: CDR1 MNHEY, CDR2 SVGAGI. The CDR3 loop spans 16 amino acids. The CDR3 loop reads CASSYSGRGDYNEQFF. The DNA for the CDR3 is TGTGCCAGCAGTTACTCCGGCAGGGGGGACTACAATGAGCAGTTCTTC.

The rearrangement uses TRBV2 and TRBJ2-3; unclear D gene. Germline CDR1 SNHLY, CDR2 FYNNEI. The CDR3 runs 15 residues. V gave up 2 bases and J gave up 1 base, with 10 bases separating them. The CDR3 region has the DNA TGTGCCAGCAGTGAACCCCAGGCCGGCACAGATACGCAGTATTTT. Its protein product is CASSEPQAGTDTQYF.

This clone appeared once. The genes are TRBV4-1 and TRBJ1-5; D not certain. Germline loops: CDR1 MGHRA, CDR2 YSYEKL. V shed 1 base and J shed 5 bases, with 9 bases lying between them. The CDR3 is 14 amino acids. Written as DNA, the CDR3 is TGCGCCAGCAGCCAAGGATGGGCCGATCAGCCCCAGCATTTT. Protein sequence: CASSQGWADQPQHF.

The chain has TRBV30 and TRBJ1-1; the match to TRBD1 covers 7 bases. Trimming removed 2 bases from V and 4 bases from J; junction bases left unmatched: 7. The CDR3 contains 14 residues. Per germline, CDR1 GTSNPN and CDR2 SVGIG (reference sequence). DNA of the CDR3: TGTGCCTGGAGTATCATCCGGGACAGCACTGAAGCTTTCTTT. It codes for CAWSIIRDSTEAFF. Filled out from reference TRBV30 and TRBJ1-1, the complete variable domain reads SQTIHQWPATLVQPVGSPLSLECTVEGTSNPNLYWYRQAAGRGLQLLFYSVGIGQISSEVPQNLSASRPQDRQFILSSKKLLLSDSGFYLCAWSIIRDSTEAFFGQGTRLTVV.

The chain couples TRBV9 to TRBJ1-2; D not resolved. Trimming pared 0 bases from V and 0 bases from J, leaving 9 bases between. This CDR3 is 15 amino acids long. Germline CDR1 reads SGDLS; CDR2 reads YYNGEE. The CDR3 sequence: CASSVAYDSNYGYTF. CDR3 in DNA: TGTGCCAGCAGCGTAGCTTACGACTCTAACTATGGCTACACCTTC.

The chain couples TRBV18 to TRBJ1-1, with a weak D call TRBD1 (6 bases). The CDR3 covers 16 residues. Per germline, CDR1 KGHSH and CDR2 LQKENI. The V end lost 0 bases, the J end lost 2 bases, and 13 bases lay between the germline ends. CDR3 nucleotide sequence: TGTGCCAGCTCACCACCCTATCCGGGGGCAAACACTGAAGCTTTCTTT. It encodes CASSPPYPGANTEAFF. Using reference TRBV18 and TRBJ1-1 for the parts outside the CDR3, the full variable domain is NAGVMQNPRHLVRRRGQEARLRCSPMKGHSHVYWYRQLPEEGLKFMVYLQKENIIDESGMPKERFSAEFPKEGPSILRIQQVVRGDSAAYFCASSPPYPGANTEAFFGQGTRLTVV.

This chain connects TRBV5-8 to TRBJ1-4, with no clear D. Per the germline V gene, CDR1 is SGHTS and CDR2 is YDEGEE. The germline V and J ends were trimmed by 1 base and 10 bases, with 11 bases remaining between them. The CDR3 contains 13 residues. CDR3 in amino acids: CASSLSGVGKLFF. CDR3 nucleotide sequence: TGTGCCAGCAGCTTGAGCGGAGTGGGAAAACTGTTTTTT.

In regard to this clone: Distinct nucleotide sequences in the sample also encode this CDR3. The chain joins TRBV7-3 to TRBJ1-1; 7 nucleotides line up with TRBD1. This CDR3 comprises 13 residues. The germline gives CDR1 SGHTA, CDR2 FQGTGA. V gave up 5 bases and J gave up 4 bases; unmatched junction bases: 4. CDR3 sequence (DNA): TGTGCCAGCAGCCTCACAGGGGCCACTGAAGCTTTCTTT. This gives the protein CASSLTGATEAFF.

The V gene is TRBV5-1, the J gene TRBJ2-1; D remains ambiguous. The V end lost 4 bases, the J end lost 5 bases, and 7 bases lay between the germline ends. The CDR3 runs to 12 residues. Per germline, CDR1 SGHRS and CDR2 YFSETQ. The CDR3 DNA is TGCGCCAGCAGCGGAGCTAACAATGAGCAGTTCTTC. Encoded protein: CASSGANNEQFF.

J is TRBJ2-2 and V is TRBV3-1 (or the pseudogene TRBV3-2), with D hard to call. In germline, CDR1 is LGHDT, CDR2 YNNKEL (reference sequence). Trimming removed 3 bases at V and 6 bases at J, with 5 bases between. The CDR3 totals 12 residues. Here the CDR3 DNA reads TGTGCCAGCAGCCACCCGGCCGGGGAGCTGTTTTTT. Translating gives CASSHPAGELFF.

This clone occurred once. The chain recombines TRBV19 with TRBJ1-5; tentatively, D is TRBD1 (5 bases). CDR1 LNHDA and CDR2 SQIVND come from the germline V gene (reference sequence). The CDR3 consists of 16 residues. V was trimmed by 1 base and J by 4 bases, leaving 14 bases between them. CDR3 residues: CASSIGGRVPNQPQHF. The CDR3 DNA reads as TGTGCCAGTAGTATAGGGGGGAGGGTCCCTAATCAGCCCCAGCATTTT.

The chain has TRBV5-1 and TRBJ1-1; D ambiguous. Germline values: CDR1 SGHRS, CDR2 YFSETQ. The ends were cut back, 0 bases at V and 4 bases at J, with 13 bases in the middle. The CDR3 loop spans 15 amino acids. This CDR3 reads CASSLDPGGSTEAFF. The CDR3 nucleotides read TGCGCCAGCAGCTTGGACCCGGGAGGGAGCACTGAAGCTTTCTTT.

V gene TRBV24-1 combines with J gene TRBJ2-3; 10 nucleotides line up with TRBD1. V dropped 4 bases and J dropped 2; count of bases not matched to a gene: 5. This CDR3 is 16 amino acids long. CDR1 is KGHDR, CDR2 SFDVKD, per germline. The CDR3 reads CATSDPGQGNTDTQYF. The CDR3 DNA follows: TGTGCCACCAGTGACCCGGGACAGGGGAACACAGATACGCAGTATTTT.

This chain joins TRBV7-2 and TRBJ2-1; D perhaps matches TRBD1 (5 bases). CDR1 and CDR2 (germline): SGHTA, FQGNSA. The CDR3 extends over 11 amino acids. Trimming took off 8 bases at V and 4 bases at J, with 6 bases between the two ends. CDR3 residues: CASQGYNEQFF. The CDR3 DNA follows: TGTGCCAGCCAGGGTTACAATGAGCAGTTCTTC. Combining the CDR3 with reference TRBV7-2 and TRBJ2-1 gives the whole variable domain GAGVSQSPSNKVTEKGKDVELRCDPISGHTALYWYRQSLGQGLEFLIYFQGNSAPDKSGLPSDRFSAERTGGSVSTLTIQRTQQEDSAVYLCASQGYNEQFFGPGTRLTVL.

Here the CDR3 reads CASSFGENTEAFF. The CDR3 nucleotides are TGTGCCAGCTCGTTTGGGGAGAACACTGAAGCTTTCTTT. This chain connects TRBV18 to TRBJ1-1; D call uncertain. The CDR3 covers 13 residues. V lost 6 bases, J lost 1 base, and 9 bases lay in between. Germline lookup yields CDR1 KGHSH and CDR2 LQKENI.

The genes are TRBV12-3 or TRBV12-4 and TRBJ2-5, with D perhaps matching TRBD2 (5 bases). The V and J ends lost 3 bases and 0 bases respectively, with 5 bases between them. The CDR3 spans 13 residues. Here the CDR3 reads CASSLDYQETQYF. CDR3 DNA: TGTGCCAGCAGTTTGGACTACCAAGAGACCCAGTACTTC.

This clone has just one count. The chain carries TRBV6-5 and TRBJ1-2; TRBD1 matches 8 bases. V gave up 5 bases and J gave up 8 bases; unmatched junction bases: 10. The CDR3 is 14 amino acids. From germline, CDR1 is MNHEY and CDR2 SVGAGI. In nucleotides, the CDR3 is TGTGCCAGCAGTACCCGAGGCAGGGGGCAGGGCTACACCTTC. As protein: CASSTRGRGQGYTF.

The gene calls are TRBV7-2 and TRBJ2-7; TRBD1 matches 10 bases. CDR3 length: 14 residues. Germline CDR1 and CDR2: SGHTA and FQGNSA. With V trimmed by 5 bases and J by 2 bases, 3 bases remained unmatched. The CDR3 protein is CASSRDRGTYEQYF. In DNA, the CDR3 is TGTGCCAGCAGCAGGGACAGGGGCACCTACGAGCAGTACTTC.

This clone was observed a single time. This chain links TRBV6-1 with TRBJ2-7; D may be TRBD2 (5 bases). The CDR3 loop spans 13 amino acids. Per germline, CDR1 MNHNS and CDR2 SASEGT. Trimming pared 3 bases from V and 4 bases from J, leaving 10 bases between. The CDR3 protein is CASSDRGLYEQYF. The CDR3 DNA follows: TGTGCCAGCAGTGATCGGGGTTTATACGAGCAGTACTTC.

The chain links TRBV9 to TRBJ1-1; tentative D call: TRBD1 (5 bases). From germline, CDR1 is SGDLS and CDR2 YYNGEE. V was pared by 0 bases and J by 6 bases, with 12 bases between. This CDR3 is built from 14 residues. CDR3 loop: CASSVGGQTAEAFF. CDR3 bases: TGTGCCAGCAGCGTAGGGGGCCAAACGGCTGAAGCTTTCTTT.

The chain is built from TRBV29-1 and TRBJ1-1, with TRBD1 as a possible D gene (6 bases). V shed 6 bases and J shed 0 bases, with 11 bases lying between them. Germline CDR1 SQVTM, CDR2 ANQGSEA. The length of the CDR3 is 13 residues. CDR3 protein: CSVEGGLNTEAFF. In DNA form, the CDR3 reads TGCAGCGTCGAGGGGGGCCTGAACACTGAAGCTTTCTTT. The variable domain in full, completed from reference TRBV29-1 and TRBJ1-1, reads SAVISQKPSRDICQRGTSLTIQCQVDSQVTMMFWYRQQPGQSLTLIATANQGSEATYESGFVIDKFPISRPNLTFSTLTVSNMSPEDSSIYLCSVEGGLNTEAFFGQGTRLTVV.

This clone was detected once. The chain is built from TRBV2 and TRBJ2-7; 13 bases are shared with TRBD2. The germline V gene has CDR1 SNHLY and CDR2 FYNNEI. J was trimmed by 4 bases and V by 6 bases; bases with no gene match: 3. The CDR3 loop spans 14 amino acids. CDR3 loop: CASRRTSGGYEQYF. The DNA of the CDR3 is TGTGCCAGCAGGCGGACTAGCGGGGGTTACGAGCAGTACTTC.

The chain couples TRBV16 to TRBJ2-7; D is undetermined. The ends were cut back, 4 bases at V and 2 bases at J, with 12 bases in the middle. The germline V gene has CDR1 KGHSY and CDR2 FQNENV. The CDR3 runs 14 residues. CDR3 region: CASSPAHSPYEQYF. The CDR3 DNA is TGTGCCAGCAGCCCCGCACACAGTCCCTACGAGCAGTACTTC. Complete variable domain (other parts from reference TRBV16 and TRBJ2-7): GEEVAQTPKHLVRGEGQKAKLYCAPIKGHSYVFWYQQVLKNEFKFLISFQNENVFDETGMPKERFSAKCLPNSPCSLEIQATKLEDSAVYFCASSPAHSPYEQYFGPGTRLTVT.